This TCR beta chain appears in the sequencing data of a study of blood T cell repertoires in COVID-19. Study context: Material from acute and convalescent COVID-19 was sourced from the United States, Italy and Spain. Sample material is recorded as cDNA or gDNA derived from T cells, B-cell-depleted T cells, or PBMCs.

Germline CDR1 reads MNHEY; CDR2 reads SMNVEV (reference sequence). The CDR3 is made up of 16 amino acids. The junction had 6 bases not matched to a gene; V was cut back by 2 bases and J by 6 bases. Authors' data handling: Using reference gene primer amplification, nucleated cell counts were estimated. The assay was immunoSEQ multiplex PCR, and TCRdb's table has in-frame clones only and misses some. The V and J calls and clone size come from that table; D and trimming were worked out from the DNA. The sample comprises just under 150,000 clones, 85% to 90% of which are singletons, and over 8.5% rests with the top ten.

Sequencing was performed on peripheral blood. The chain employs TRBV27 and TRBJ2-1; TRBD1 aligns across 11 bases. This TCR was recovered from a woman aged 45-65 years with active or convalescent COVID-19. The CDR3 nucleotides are TGTGCCAGCAGTTTAGGGTCCGGGACAGGGGGCAATGAGCAGTTCTTC. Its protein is CASSLGSGTGGNEQFF.